This T cell receptor (beta chain) emerged from a study of blood T cell repertoires in COVID-19. Study in general: The United States, Italy and Spain were the sources of the acute and convalescent COVID-19 samples. In each case, the material was cDNA or gDNA derived from T cells, B-cell-depleted T cells, or PBMCs.

CDR1 is SGHNT, CDR2 YYREEE, per germline (reference sequence). V was clipped by 4 bases and J by 2 bases; unmatched bases: 8. The CDR3 has 18 residues. In the original analysis: Researchers report that nucleated cell counts were estimated from reference gene primer amplification. Profiling relied on immunoSEQ multiplex PCR, and the TCRdb table lists in-frame clones only, not all of them. V, J and clone size derive from that table, while D and trimming were established from the DNA sequence. Found here are about 200,000 clones, roughly 86% of them singletons; the top ten hold under 2%. The TCR originated in a man between 18 and 35 years old with active or convalescent COVID-19. The V gene is TRBV5-4, the J gene TRBJ2-5, with 16 nucleotides matching TRBD2. The sequenced sample was peripheral blood. The CDR3 spells CASSRGTSGRGRQETQYF. CDR3 sequence (DNA): TGTGCCAGCAGCCGGGGGACTAGCGGGAGGGGTAGGCAAGAGACCCAGTACTTC.